A selection of T cell receptor beta chains follows, all from one sample in a study of beta chain features in type 1 diabetes. The data were produced by immunoSEQ multiplex PCR, yet TCRdb's version contains in-frame clones alone and is incomplete. The table shows under 50,000 clones, with just over 50% occurring only once. The sequencing input was Tregs from blood. These receptors were taken from a woman younger than 35 in good health. CDR3s leave out the opening cysteine and the closing phenylalanine or tryptophan. Fields, in order: CDR3 protein, V gene.

CDR3: ASSLRTDSYEQY
V: TRBV7-3

CDR3: ASSLLGGQGYT
V: TRBV28

CDR3: ASIRPQGNEQF
V: TRBV27

CDR3: ASRVSGRSDTGELF
V: TRBV28

CDR3: ASISRQGRQPQH
V: TRBV19

CDR3: VSSRRAGLTYNEQF
V: TRBV7-2

CDR3: ASRPGQGIEKLF
V: TRBV6-1

CDR3: AISESSGRGDEQF
V: TRBV10-3

CDR3: SPRDISYNEQF
V: TRBV29-1

CDR3: AISESARPTDTQY
V: TRBV10-3

CDR3: ASSLLASSYNEQF
V: TRBV5-1

CDR3: ASSYGDSYGYT
V: TRBV6-5

CDR3: ASSLNPGTSGSGETQY
V: TRBV27

CDR3: ASSIRREGRETQY
V: TRBV28

CDR3: ASSRGQGIAEAF
V: TRBV27

CDR3: AISAEHPGYSNQPQH
V: TRBV10-3

CDR3: ASSRTVGYT
V: TRBV5-6

CDR3: SASGENYGYT
V: TRBV29-1

CDR3: SVAGLAGGEQY
V: TRBV29-1

CDR3: ASSPNSGGNPYEQY
V: TRBV5-1

CDR3: ASSYRQMVQETQY
V: TRBV7-2

CDR3: ASSGGGTGLGEQF
V: TRBV2

CDR3: ASSGLRGTDTYEQY
V: TRBV6-1

CDR3: ASSTGQGGEKLF
V: TRBV7-9

CDR3: AWSRSYEQY
V: TRBV30

CDR3: ASSMSGFSYNEQF
V: TRBV19

CDR3: ASSRDTLFYGYT
V: TRBV4-1

CDR3: ALPEVPETQY
V: TRBV12-5

CDR3: ASSLARGSFYGYT
V: TRBV28

CDR3: ASSPTDRGYQPQH
V: TRBV7-2

CDR3: ASSLDSGSGETQY
V: TRBV5-4

CDR3: ASSSAVPSGNQPQH
V: TRBV6-5

CDR3: ASLKQGPTLRASTYGYT
V: TRBV2

CDR3: ASSTTGAYEQY
V: TRBV19

CDR3: ASSELVGQSMKETQY
V: TRBV6-1

CDR3: ASSHRVQETQY
V: TRBV14

CDR3: ASSFGSLKETQY
V: TRBV28

CDR3: ASSLYGAQETQY
V: TRBV5-1

CDR3: ASSQVGGDYGYT
V: TRBV4-2

CDR3: ASSFLTGVSYEQY
V: TRBV27

CDR3: ASRREGLPDTQY
V: TRBV6-1